A single sample gave rise to the 10 T cell receptor beta chains below, sequenced in a study of stem cell transplantation in POMP-related autoinflammatory disease. Only in-frame clones appear in the TCRdb table, and some are missing; sequencing was by immunoSEQ multiplex PCR. Of some 70,000 clones in the sample, approximately 90% are singletons; the top ten hold about 0.7%. Sequencing used CD4+ T cells from PBMCs, obtained after stem cell transplantation. Receptor source: a human patient with POMP-related autoinflammation and immune dysregulation (PRAID). The graft donor may have contributed some T cells.

The chain joins TRBV7-9 to TRBJ1-2; D is possibly TRBD1 (5 bases). The CDR3 is 16 residues long. Germline CDR1 is SEHNR and CDR2 is FQNEAQ (reference sequence). V was pared by 0 bases and J by 3 bases, with 14 bases between. CDR3 DNA sequence: TGTGCCAGCAGCTTAGCGATGGCCTTAGGGGACTATGGCTACACCTTC. This codes for CASSLAMALGDYGYTF.

This chain joins TRBV29-1 and TRBJ2-1; D is ambiguous. Germline V lookup: CDR1 SQVTM, CDR2 ANQGSEA. The germline V and J ends were trimmed by 1 base and 3 bases, with 10 bases remaining between them. CDR3 size: 14 residues. CDR3 DNA sequence: TGCAGCGTTGAAGCTAACCTAGGCTACAATGAGCAGTTCTTC. Amino acids: CSVEANLGYNEQFF.

This chain joins TRBV5-6 and TRBJ2-6, with D uncertain. CDR3 length equals 13 residues. Trimming pared 1 base from V and 3 bases from J, leaving 2 bases between. Germline values: CDR1 SGHDT, CDR2 YYEEEE. CDR3 bases: TGTGCCAGCAGCTTGCATGGGGCCAACGTCCTGACTTTC. Translated: CASSLHGANVLTF.

The chain has TRBV27 and TRBJ2-2, with 14 bases lining up with TRBD2. Germline CDR1 and CDR2: MNHEY and SMNVEV (reference sequence). The CDR3 is 16 amino acids. V lost 6 bases to trimming and J lost 6 bases; unmatched junction nucleotides: 6. The CDR3 DNA follows: TGTGCCAGCAGCTCTGGACTAGCGGGGGGTGCCGGGGAGCTGTTTTTT. Amino acids: CASSSGLAGGAGELFF.

The chain couples TRBV2 to TRBJ1-5; possibly TRBD1 for D (5 bases). Germline CDR1 and CDR2: SNHLY and FYNNEI. There are 13 residues in the CDR3. Deletions cut 11 bases from V and 1 base from J, with 12 bases between. CDR3: CASIRDSNQPQHF. The CDR3 bases are TGTGCCTCCATCCGGGACAGCAATCAGCCCCAGCATTTT.

This chain uses TRBV4-1 with TRBJ1-1; the D is unclear. Germline CDR1 and CDR2: MGHRA and YSYEKL. Trimming shortened V by 3 bases and J by 5 bases, and 10 bases separated the two germline ends. The CDR3 totals 13 residues. For the CDR3, the DNA is TGCGCCAGCAGCCAGAATTATAGAACTGAAGCTTTCTTT. Amino acid sequence: CASSQNYRTEAFF.

The CDR3 reads CASRIRGPYEQYF. CDR3 nucleotide sequence: TGTGCCAGCAGGATTAGAGGCCCCTACGAGCAGTACTTC. The chain is built from TRBV28 and TRBJ2-7; D is unclear. The germline V gene has CDR1 MDHEN and CDR2 SYDVKM. The CDR3 runs to 13 residues. V lost 6 bases and J 2 bases, leaving 11 bases between the germline ends.

The chain couples TRBV11-2 to TRBJ2-5; the D gene is possibly TRBD2 (5 bases). The CDR3 is 14 residues long. The V gene lost 4 bases and the J gene lost 3 bases, with 12 bases spanning the gap. The germline gives CDR1 SGHAT, CDR2 FQNNGV. CDR3 coding DNA: TGTGCCAGCAGCTCGCGGGTCTTGGAAGAGACCCAGTACTTC. Its protein is CASSSRVLEETQYF.

The chain combines TRBV20-1 with TRBJ2-1, with 10 bases identical to TRBD2. CDR3 length: 13 residues. Germline-derived CDR1 and CDR2 are DFQATT and SNEGSKA (reference sequence). V gave up 3 bases and J gave up 4 bases; unmatched junction bases: 0. CDR3 protein: CSASSGGYNEQFF. CDR3 bases: TGCAGTGCTAGTAGCGGGGGGTACAATGAGCAGTTCTTC.

This clone was counted a few times. The rearrangement joins TRBV7-3 to TRBJ2-1, with 12 bases fitting TRBD2. J was trimmed by 7 bases and V by 0 bases; bases with no gene match: 7. CDR3 size: 17 residues. Per germline, CDR1 SGHTA and CDR2 FQGTGA. The CDR3 is CASSLTLLAGGINEQFF. The CDR3 nucleotides are TGTGCCAGCAGCTTAACATTGCTAGCGGGAGGGATTAATGAGCAGTTCTTC. Based on the CDR3 plus reference TRBV7-3 and TRBJ2-1, the full variable domain is GAGVSQTPSNKVTEKGKYVELRCDPISGHTALYWYRQSLGQGPEFLIYFQGTGAADDSGLPNDRFFAVRPEGSVSTLKIQRTERGDSAVYLCASSLTLLAGGINEQFFGPGTRLTVL.